This TCR beta chain was sequenced for a study of blood T cell repertoires in COVID-19. Study-wide context: Specimens from acute and convalescent COVID-19 originated in the United States, Italy and Spain. PBMCs, B-cell-depleted T cells, or T cells provided the cDNA or gDNA that made up the material.

Original handling: Nucleated cell counts were estimated from reference gene primer amplification. This table comes from immunoSEQ multiplex PCR, and its TCRdb copy is limited to in-frame clones, with some not included. The V and J calls and clone size are taken from that table; D and trimming were inferred from the DNA. This table has more than 35,000 clones, 90% appearing once. Trimming stripped 7 bases from V and 0 bases from J, with 13 bases between. The CDR3 runs 15 residues. Germline assignment: CDR1 MGHDK and CDR2 SYGVNS. The chain recombines TRBV25-1 with TRBJ1-3; tentative D call: TRBD1 (6 bases). The source material was peripheral blood. The receptor was derived from a human donor in a cohort sampled during active COVID-19. DNA of the CDR3: TGTGCCAGCACCCCTCGGACAGTCTCTGGAAACACCATATATTTT. The encoded protein is CASTPRTVSGNTIYF.